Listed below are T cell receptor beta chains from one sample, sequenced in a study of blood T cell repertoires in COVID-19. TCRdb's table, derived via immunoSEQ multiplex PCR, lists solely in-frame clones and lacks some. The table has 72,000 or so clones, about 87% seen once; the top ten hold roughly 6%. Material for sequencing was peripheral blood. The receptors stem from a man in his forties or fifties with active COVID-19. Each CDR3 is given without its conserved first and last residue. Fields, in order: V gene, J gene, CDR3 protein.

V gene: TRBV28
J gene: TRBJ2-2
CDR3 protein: ASSFGTGDNTGELF

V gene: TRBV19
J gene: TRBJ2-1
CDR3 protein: ATCALAGGPGNEQF

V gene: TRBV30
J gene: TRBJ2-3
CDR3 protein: AWSGVGGRRTDTQY

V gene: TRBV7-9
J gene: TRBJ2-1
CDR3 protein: ASSLGGQGGTSAF

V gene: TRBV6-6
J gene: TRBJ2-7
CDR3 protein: ASKGQFGSYEQY

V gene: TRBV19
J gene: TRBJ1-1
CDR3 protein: ASSTGTGWSTEAF

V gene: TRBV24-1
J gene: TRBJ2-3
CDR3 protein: ATSLRQGGTDTQY

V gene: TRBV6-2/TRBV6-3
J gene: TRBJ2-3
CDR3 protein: ASSHILNYPPTGTSGRSDTQY

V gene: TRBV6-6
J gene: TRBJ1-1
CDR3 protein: ASSYPQANSKAF

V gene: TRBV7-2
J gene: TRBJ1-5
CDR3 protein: ASSSQGDQPQH

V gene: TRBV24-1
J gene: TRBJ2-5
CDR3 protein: ATSALAGVPETQY

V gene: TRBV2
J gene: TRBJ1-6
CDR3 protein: ASRLDRAGGSPLH

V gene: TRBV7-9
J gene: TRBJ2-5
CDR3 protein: ASSLELAGAPGEQY

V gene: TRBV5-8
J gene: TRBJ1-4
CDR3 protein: ASSLTQGLTNEKLF

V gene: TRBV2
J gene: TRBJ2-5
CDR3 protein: ASSPDHRTGQETQY

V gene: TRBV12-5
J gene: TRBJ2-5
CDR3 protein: ASGGPGTGETQY

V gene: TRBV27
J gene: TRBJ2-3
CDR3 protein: ASRTQGATDTQY

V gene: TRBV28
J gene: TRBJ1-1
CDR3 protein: ASRLRPGQRAF

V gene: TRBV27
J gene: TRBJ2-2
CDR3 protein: ASSLSGLNSGELF

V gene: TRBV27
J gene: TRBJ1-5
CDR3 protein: ASSSDSRPSRPQH

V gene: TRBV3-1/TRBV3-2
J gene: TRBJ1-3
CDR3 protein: ASSKATGSGNTIY

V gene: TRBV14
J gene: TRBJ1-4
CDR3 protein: ASSPDRLGANEKLF

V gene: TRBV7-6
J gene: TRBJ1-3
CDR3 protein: ASSLGDRIISGNTIY

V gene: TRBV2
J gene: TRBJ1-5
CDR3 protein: ASGTGHQPQH

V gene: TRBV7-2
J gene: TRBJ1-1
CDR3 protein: ASSLGQGAEKAF

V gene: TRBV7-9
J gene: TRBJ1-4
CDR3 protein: ASSLGQIDNEKLF

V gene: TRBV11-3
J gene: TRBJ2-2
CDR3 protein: ASSSFVGPNTGELF

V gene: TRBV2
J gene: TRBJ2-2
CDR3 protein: ASSLDTGELF

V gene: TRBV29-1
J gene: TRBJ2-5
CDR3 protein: SVAGGAETQY

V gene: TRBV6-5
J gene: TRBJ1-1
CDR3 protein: ASSPTGFTEAF

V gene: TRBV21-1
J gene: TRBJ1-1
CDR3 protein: ASSSFEAF

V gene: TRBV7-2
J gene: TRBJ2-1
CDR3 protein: ASSLEAGRNEQF